Here is one T cell receptor (beta chain) with its context. Its antigen remains unidentified. Within one base of it there is no much larger clone, and no base qualities were kept. V is cut by 5 bases and J by 2 bases, and the space between the germline ends is 15 bases. From cysteine to phenylalanine, the CDR3 is 15 amino acids long. Solely the CDR3 DNA is kept, with 45 bases framed from the first base. The source of the sample is a study of CD8 T cells in Susac syndrome (dated by TCRdb to about 2019). Study-level background: The study used repertoire sequencing to test whether antigen drove CD8+ T cell activation and differentiation in Susac syndrome. The study compared CD8+ T cell repertoire clonality among 12 healthy donors, about 14 Susac syndrome patients and fewer than 19 multiple sclerosis patients.

High-throughput TCR beta sequencing profiled peripheral blood CD8+ and CD4+ T cells from healthy donors, Susac syndrome patients and multiple sclerosis patients. Healthy donors were age- and sex-matched controls. Bulk CD8+ and CD4+ T cells were purified by magnetic negative isolation, while CD8+ TEMRA cells were enriched using FACS. Blood was collected in EDTA tubes and processed within 24 hours, with PBMCs isolated through density gradient centrifugation. PBMCs intended for TCR sequencing were cryopreserved in liquid nitrogen and were subsequently thawed in a 37 degrees C water bath. Purity of sorted or isolated CD4+, CD8+ and CD8+ TEMRA cells was at least 90%. What the study reported, not specific to this receptor: The number of individuals in the TCR sequencing and HLA analysis was acknowledged as relatively small.

RNA was extracted using the RNeasy kit, and about 0.5 to 1 ug of the RNA was reverse transcribed with random hexamers. The immunoSEQ multiplex PCR assay, which covers 54 Vbeta and 13 Jbeta segments, was used to amplify TCR beta CDR3 regions. PCR amplification bias was corrected using a synthetic template baseline for primer optimization and computational correction. The original methods were these. Reads were annotated to V, D and J genes per IMGT and analyzed with immunoSEQ Analyzer, keeping only productive sequences. Clonality was computed as one minus Shannon entropy normalized by log2 of the number of productive unique sequences. Public and private clones were assessed among the 100 most prevalent clones of each patient and control. Clones were defined as Susac-specific when absent from the healthy and MS cohorts, from over 950 published viral clones and from other ImmuneACCESS disease sequences. TCRdb reran the public reads through fastp at Q25 and MiXCR, keeping productive beta chains. For every CDR3 protein sequence, its rows merge into one entry that carries the most common genes and DNA. TCRdb assigned the V and J calls; the authors' analysis was not used. The sample table lists 110,000 to 150,000 distinct CDR3 sequences, approximately 95% of them with a count of one. Together, the top ten hold 0.27% of the sample.

The specimen sequenced was CD8+ T cells from PBMCs. The receptor comes from a human donor in good health. This receptor chain uses TRBV12-3 or TRBV12-4 and TRBJ2-5; TRBD2 could be the D gene, as 6 bases match. The DNA is TGTGCCAGCAGTCCGGGAGTGGTACCGCAAGAGACCCAGTACTTC. This sequence encodes CASSPGVVPQETQYF.